The clone carrying this TCR beta chain was seen ten or more times. The sample originates from a study of early T cells in non-severe SARS-CoV-2 infection. V gave up 8 bases and J gave up 4 bases, with 20 bases separating them. The CDR3 is 15 amino acids. Germline V gives CDR1 SEHNR, CDR2 FQNEAQ (reference sequence). Individual cDNA molecules carried attached unique molecular identifiers. In TCRdb, the 5' RACE reads were re-called with MiXCR into one record per CDR3 protein. The sample includes 55,000 to 85,000 distinct CDR3 sequences, less than 15% of them seen just once. Sequencing input: whole blood. The sequence was collected from an adult who was a healthcare worker with PCR-confirmed SARS-CoV-2 infection or an uninfected control (not recorded which). The J gene is TRBJ1-1, the V gene TRBV7-9; D possibly corresponds to TRBD1 (6 bases). CDR3: CASRHFQGRITEAFF. CDR3 nucleotides: TGTGCCAGCCGCCACTTTCAGGGGCGGATCACTGAAGCTTTCTTT.